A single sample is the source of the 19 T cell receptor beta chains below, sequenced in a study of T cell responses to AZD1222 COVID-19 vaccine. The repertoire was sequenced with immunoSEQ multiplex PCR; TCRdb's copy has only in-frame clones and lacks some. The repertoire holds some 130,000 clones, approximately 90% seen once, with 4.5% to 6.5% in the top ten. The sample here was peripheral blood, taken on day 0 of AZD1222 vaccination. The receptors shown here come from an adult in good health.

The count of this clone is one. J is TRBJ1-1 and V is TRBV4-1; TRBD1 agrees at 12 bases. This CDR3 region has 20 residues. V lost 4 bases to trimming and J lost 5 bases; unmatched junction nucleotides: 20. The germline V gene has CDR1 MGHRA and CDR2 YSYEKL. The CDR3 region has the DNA TGCGCCAGCAGCCCTTATCAATTCGGCGGGGACAGGGGGCGAGGAACTGAAGCTTTCTTT. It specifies CASSPYQFGGDRGRGTEAFF.

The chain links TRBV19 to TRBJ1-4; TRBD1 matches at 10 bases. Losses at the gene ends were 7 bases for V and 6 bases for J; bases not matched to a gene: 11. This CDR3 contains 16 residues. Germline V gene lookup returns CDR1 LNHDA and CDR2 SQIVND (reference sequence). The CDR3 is CASTSGLGQGYEKLFF. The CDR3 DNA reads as TGTGCCAGTACCTCCGGTTTGGGACAGGGGTATGAAAAACTGTTTTTT.

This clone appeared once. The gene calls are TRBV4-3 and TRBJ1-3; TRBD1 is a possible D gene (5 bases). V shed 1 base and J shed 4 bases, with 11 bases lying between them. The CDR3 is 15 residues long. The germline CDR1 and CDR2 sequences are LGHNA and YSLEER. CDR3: CASSQAQGSGNTIYF. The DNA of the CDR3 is TGCGCCAGCAGCCAAGCCCAGGGTTCGGGAAACACCATATATTTT.

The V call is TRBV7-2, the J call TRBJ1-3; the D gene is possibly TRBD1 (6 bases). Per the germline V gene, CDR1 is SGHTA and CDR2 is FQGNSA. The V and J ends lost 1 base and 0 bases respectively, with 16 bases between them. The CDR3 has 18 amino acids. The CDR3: CASSLDSATGTSGNTIYF. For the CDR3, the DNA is TGTGCCAGCAGCTTAGATTCAGCCACAGGGACCTCTGGAAACACCATATATTTT. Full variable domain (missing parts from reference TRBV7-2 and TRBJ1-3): GAGVSQSPSNKVTEKGKDVELRCDPISGHTALYWYRQSLGQGLEFLIYFQGNSAPDKSGLPSDRFSAERTGGSVSTLTIQRTQQEDSAVYLCASSLDSATGTSGNTIYFGEGSWLTVV.

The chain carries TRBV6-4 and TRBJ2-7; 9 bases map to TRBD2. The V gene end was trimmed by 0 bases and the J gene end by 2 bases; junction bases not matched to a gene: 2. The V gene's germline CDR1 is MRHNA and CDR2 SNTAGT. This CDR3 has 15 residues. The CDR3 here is CASSDSLAGAYEQYF. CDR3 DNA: TGTGCCAGCAGTGACTCACTAGCGGGCGCCTACGAGCAGTACTTC.

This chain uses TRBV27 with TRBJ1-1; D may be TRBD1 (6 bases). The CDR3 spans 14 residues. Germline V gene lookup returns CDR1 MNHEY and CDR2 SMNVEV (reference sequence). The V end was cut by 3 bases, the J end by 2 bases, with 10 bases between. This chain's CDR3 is CASSLGGTNTEAFF. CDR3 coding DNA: TGTGCCAGCAGTTTGGGGGGCACCAACACTGAAGCTTTCTTT.

Written as DNA, the CDR3 is TGTGCCAGCAGGGAAGACAGCGGGAAGGGCTATGGCTACACCTTC. This translates into CASREDSGKGYGYTF. The V call is TRBV25-1, the J call TRBJ1-2; a possible D gene is TRBD1 (5 bases). Germline loops: CDR1 MGHDK, CDR2 SYGVNS. CDR3 length equals 15 residues. V was clipped by 6 bases and J by 4 bases, with 18 bases between them.

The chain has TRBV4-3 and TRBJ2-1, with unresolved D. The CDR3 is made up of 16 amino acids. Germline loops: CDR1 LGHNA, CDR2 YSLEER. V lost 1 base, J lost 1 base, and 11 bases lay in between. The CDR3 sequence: CASSQVYRGSYNEQFF. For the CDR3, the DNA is TGCGCCAGCAGCCAAGTTTACCGTGGGTCCTACAATGAGCAGTTCTTC.

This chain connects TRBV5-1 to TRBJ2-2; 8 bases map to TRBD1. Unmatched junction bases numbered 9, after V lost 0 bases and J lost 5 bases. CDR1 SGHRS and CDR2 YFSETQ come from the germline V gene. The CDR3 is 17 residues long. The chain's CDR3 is CASSLGTGPRGTGELFF. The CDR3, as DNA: TGCGCCAGCAGCTTGGGGACAGGGCCGAGGGGGACCGGGGAGCTGTTTTTT.

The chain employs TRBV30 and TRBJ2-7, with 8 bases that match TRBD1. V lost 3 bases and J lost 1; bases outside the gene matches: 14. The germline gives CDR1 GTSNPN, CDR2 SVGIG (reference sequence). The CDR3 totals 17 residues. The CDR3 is CAWRGRMRQGMSYEQYF. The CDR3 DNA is TGTGCCTGGAGGGGCAGGATGAGACAGGGGATGTCCTACGAGCAGTACTTC. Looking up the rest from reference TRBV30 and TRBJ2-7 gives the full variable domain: SQTIHQWPATLVQPVGSPLSLECTVEGTSNPNLYWYRQAAGRGLQLLFYSVGIGQISSEVPQNLSASRPQDRQFILSSKKLLLSDSGFYLCAWRGRMRQGMSYEQYFGPGTRLTVT.

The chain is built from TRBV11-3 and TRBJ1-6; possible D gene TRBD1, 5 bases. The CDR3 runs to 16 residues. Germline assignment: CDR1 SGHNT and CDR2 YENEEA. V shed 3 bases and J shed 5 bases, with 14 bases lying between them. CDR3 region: CASSFRGPVDNSPLHF. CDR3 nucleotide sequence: TGTGCCAGCAGCTTTCGGGGCCCAGTAGATAATTCACCCCTCCACTTT. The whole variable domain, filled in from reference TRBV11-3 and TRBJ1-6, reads EAGVVQSPRYKIIEKKQPVAFWCNPISGHNTLYWYLQNLGQGPELLIRYENEEAVDDSQLPKDRFSAERLKGVDSTLKIQPAELGDSAVYLCASSFRGPVDNSPLHFGNGTRLTVT.

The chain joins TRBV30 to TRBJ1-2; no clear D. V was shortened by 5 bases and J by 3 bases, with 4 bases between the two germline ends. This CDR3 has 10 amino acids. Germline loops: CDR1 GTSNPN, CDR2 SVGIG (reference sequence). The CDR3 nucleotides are TGTGCCTGGTACGACTATGGCTACACCTTC. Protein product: CAWYDYGYTF.

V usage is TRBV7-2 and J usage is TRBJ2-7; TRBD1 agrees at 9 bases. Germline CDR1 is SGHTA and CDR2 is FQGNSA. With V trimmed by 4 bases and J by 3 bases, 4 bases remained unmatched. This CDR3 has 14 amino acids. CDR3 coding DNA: TGTGCCAGCAGCTCTCCGGGACAGGGCTACGAGCAGTACTTC. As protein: CASSSPGQGYEQYF.

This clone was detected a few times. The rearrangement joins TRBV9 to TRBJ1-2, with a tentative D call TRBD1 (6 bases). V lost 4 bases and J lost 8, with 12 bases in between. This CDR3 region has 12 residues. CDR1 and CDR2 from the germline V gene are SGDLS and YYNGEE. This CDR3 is CASSRRTDGYTF. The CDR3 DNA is TGTGCCAGCAGCCGAAGGACAGACGGCTACACCTTC.

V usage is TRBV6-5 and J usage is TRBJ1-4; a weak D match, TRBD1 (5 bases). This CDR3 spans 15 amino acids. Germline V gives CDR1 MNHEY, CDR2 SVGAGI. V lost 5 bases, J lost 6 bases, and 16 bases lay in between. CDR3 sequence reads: CASSPLRVKHEKLFF. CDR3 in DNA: TGTGCCAGCAGTCCCCTCAGGGTAAAACATGAAAAACTGTTTTTT.

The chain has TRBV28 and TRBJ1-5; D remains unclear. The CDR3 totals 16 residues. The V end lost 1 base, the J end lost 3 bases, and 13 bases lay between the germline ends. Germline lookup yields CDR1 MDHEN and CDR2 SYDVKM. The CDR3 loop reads CASSLLIRWYNQPQHF. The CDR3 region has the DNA TGTGCCAGCAGTTTATTAATCCGCTGGTACAATCAGCCCCAGCATTTT.

This chain's CDR3 is CASSTQQAGLQYIQYF. Here the CDR3 DNA reads TGTGCCAGCAGCACACAACAGGCAGGCCTCCAATACATTCAGTACTTC. The V and J genes are TRBV5-4 and TRBJ2-4, with TRBD1 as a possible D gene (5 bases). CDR3 length: 16 residues. V was pared by 4 bases and J by 8 bases, with 22 bases between. Germline V gene data show CDR1 as SGHNT and CDR2 as YYREEE (reference sequence).

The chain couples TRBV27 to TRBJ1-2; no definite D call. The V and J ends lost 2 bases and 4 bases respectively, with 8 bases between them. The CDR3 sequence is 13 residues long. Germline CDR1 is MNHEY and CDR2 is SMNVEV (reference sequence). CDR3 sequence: CASSLTSTYGYTF. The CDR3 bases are TGTGCCAGCAGTTTAACCAGTACCTATGGCTACACCTTC.

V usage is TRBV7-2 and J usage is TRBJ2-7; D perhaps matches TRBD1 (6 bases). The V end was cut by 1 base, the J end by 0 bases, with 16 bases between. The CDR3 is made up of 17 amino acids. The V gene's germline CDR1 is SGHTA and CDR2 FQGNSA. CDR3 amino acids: CASSLVVGTRGSYEQYF. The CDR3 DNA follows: TGTGCCAGCAGCTTAGTGGTGGGCACCAGGGGCTCCTACGAGCAGTACTTC.